A selection of T cell receptor beta chains follows, all from one sample in a study of control samples from healthy donors and cancer patients. Profiling relied on immunoSEQ multiplex PCR, and the TCRdb table lists in-frame clones only, not all of them. The data show 150,000 to 200,000 clones, approximately 94% seen once. Sequencing was performed on blood. These receptors came from a woman aged 40-49 years in good health. The CDR3 runs from the conserved cysteine through the conserved F or W. The order of the fields is J gene, clone size, V gene, D gene, CDR3 DNA, CDR3 protein. D genes are given only for firm matches. Size is omitted from some rows. Given values are once, few, many or a class for expanded clones.

>TRBJ2-1|-|TRBV9|TRBD2
TGTGCCAGCAGCCCCCGAGGTGCGGGAGTCAATGAGCAGTTCTTC
CASSPRGAGVNEQFF
>TRBJ1-6|-|TRBV7-9|-
TGTGCCAGCAGCAAAGTACGGGGGACGGGACATAATTCACCCCTCCACTTT
CASSKVRGTGHNSPLHF
>TRBJ2-3|-|TRBV7-2|TRBD2
TGTGCCAGCAGCATCCGACTAGCGGAAAGCACAGATACGCAGTATTTT
CASSIRLAESTDTQYF
>TRBJ1-3|-|TRBV9|-
TGTGCCAGCACCCTGGGTTCGGGGTCGGGAAACACCATATATTTT
CASTLGSGSGNTIYF
>TRBJ1-1|-|TRBV6-6|TRBD1
TGTGCCAGCAGTGCAGGACAGGCCCCTGAAGCTTTCTTT
CASSAGQAPEAFF
>TRBJ2-7|-|TRBV12-3/TRBV12-4|-
TGTGCCAGCAGTTTGGTTTCCTCCTACGAGCAGTACTTC
CASSLVSSYEQYF
>TRBJ1-2|-|TRBV30|-
TGTGCCTGGAAAGGTCTCCCAGAGTGGAATGGCTACACCTTC
CAWKGLPEWNGYTF
>TRBJ1-3|-|TRBV4-3|-
TGCGCCAGCAGCCAAGTGGGCGGCAGCTTCTCTGGAAACACCATATATTTT
CASSQVGGSFSGNTIYF
>TRBJ2-2|-|TRBV25-1|-
TGTGCCAGCAGTGTACTCACCGGGGAGCTGTTTTTT
CASSVLTGELFF
>TRBJ1-3|-|TRBV21-1|-
TGTGCCAGCAGCAAAGTCCGGGTTGGAAACACCATATATTTT
CASSKVRVGNTIYF
>TRBJ1-4|-|TRBV19|TRBD1
TGTGCCAGTACCCCCGCAGGGGGACAGGGTTTCACTAATGAAAAACTGTTTTTT
CASTPAGGQGFTNEKLFF
>TRBJ1-5|-|TRBV19|-
TGTGCCAGTAGTATAGGTTTAGTGGGGCCGGGCAATCAGCCCCAGCATTTT
CASSIGLVGPGNQPQHF
>TRBJ2-3|-|TRBV7-9|TRBD2
TGTGCCAGCAGCCCGGGGGGTGCAGCAGATACGCAGTATTTT
CASSPGGAADTQYF
>TRBJ1-4|-|TRBV4-3|-
TGCGCCAGCAGCCAAGGGTTGGCAGGGCCGAATGAAAAACTGTTTTTT
CASSQGLAGPNEKLFF
>TRBJ2-1|-|TRBV3-1/TRBV3-2|-
TGTGCCAGCAGCTACTACGACAATGAGCAGTTCTTC
CASSYYDNEQFF
>TRBJ2-1|-|TRBV6-5|-
TGTGCCAGCAAAACAGGGAACAATGAGCAGTTCTTC
CASKTGNNEQFF
>TRBJ2-5|once|TRBV9|-
TGTGCCAGCAGCGTAGGGCAACAAGAGACCCAGTACTTC
CASSVGQQETQYF
>TRBJ2-7|few|TRBV7-9|-
TGTGCCAGCAGCTTAAATTCGATCTACGAGCAGTACTTC
CASSLNSIYEQYF
>TRBJ1-2|once|TRBV12-3/TRBV12-4|-
TGTGCCAGCAGTTTTGGACGTTCGACCGGCTACACCTTC
CASSFGRSTGYTF
>TRBJ2-1|-|TRBV15|TRBD2
TGTGCCACCAGCAGAGACCTCCAGGGTAGCGGGAGTTTCGATGAGCAGTTCTTC
CATSRDLQGSGSFDEQFF
>TRBJ1-2|-|TRBV27|TRBD1
TGTGCCAGCACTGCAACGGGACAGGGCAGTCGGAGTTATGGCTACACCTTC
CASTATGQGSRSYGYTF
>TRBJ2-1|-|TRBV5-1|TRBD2
TGCGCCAGCAGCTTGGGACTAGCGGCTTACAATGAGCAGTTCTTC
CASSLGLAAYNEQFF
>TRBJ2-7|-|TRBV7-9|-
TGTGCCAGCAGCTTTAACAGGCCCGACTACGAGCAGTACTTC
CASSFNRPDYEQYF
>TRBJ2-7|few|TRBV4-3|-
TGCGCCAGCAGCCAAGATAAGTGGTACGAGCAGTACTTC
CASSQDKWYEQYF
>TRBJ1-2|-|TRBV13|-
TGTGCCAGCAGCTTAGGCAGGGGTTATGGCTACACCTTC
CASSLGRGYGYTF
>TRBJ2-2|-|TRBV12-3/TRBV12-4|TRBD1
TGTGCCAGCAGTTACGGGACAGGGGCCGGAAATTTT
CASSYGTGAGNF
>TRBJ2-7|-|TRBV5-1|TRBD1
TGCGCCAGCAGCCTTCCGGGACAGGGAGTCTACGAGCAGTACTTC
CASSLPGQGVYEQYF
>TRBJ2-1|-|TRBV4-1|-
TGCGCCAGCAGCCAAGTACCCGGACTTACTTGGAGCTCCTACAATGAGCAGTTCTTC
CASSQVPGLTWSSYNEQFF
>TRBJ2-2|-|TRBV4-2|-
TGTGCCAGCAGCCAAGATCAAACGCTATCCGGGGAGCTGTTTTTT
CASSQDQTLSGELFF
>TRBJ2-7|-|TRBV29-1|-
TGCAGCGTTGACACCCGGGGTGTGATGGGATCCTACGAGCAGTACTTC
CSVDTRGVMGSYEQYF
>TRBJ2-1|-|TRBV7-9|TRBD1
TGTGCCAGCAGCTTAGTGGGACAGGGTCCCTACAATGAGCAGTTCTTC
CASSLVGQGPYNEQFF
>TRBJ1-2|-|TRBV6-2/TRBV6-3|TRBD1
TGTGCCAGCAGTTTGACAGGGTACTACTATGGCTACACCTTC
CASSLTGYYYGYTF
>TRBJ2-7|-|TRBV5-1|TRBD1
TGCGCCAGCAGCGGGGACAGGAATGGTCCCGAGCAGTACTTC
CASSGDRNGPEQYF
>TRBJ1-5|-|TRBV19|-
TGTGCCAGTAGTATAGGAGGCAATCAGCCCCAGCATTTT
CASSIGGNQPQHF
>TRBJ1-2|-|TRBV18|-
TGTGCCAGCTCCGGGGAACTCAAGGGATATGGCTACACCTTC
CASSGELKGYGYTF
>TRBJ2-7|-|TRBV9|-
TGTGCCAGCAGCGTAGTCGGTAGTGGAGGCGAGCAGTACTTC
CASSVVGSGGEQYF
>TRBJ1-1|-|TRBV11-2|TRBD1
TGTGCCAGCAGCTCACTCGTCAGGGGGCGCACTGAAGCTTTCTTT
CASSSLVRGRTEAFF
>TRBJ1-2|-|TRBV11-2|-
TGTGCCAGCAGCTCTAGACAGGTCACCGACTATGGCTACACCTTC
CASSSRQVTDYGYTF
>TRBJ2-3|-|TRBV19|TRBD1
TGTGCCAGTAGTATGGCGGGACAGGGACTTTATACGCAGTATTTT
CASSMAGQGLYTQYF
>TRBJ2-7|-|TRBV11-2|TRBD2
TGTGCCAGCAGTTCCTCTAGCGGGAAATACGAGCAGTACTTC
CASSSSSGKYEQYF
>TRBJ1-2|-|TRBV18|-
TGTGCCAGCTCAGGTGGGGATGGCTACACCTTC
CASSGGDGYTF
>TRBJ2-1|-|TRBV7-6|TRBD2
TGTGCCAGCACCCCCGGGAGGACTAGCGGGAGGTCCCTCCGGTTCTTC
CASTPGRTSGRSLRFF
>TRBJ1-2|once|TRBV3-1/TRBV3-2|-
TGTGCCAGCAGCCAAAGGGGTTACGGCTACACCTTC
CASSQRGYGYTF
>TRBJ2-7|once|TRBV5-1|-
TGCGCCAGCAGCTCCTCGCCATCGATGGGGGGCTCCTACGAGCAGTACTTC
CASSSSPSMGGSYEQYF
>TRBJ2-5|-|TRBV18|-
TGTGCCAGCTCAACCACGATTGAGACCCAGTACTTC
CASSTTIETQYF
>TRBJ1-2|-|TRBV27|-
TGTGCCAGCAGTCCAACAGGGAACTATGGCTACACCTTC
CASSPTGNYGYTF
>TRBJ2-7|once|TRBV5-8|-
TGTGCCAGCAGCTTGGAGGGGAAGTACTTC
CASSLEGKYF
>TRBJ2-3|-|TRBV6-6|TRBD2
TGTGCCAGCAGTCGACTAGCGGGGACCGACACAGATACGCAGTATTTT
CASSRLAGTDTDTQYF
>TRBJ2-1|-|TRBV4-2|-
TGTGCCAGCAGCCAAGGCCCGGAAACTAGCAATGAGCAGTTCTTC
CASSQGPETSNEQFF
>TRBJ1-4|-|TRBV9|-
TGTGCCAGCAGCGTAGGAAGGGGCTTCAATGAAAAACTGTTTTTT
CASSVGRGFNEKLFF
>TRBJ2-2|-|TRBV6-2/TRBV6-3|-
TGTGCCAGCAGCCACGTGGCGGGAACGGGGGACACCGGGGAGCTGTTTTTT
CASSHVAGTGDTGELFF
>TRBJ1-5|-|TRBV19|-
TGTGCCAGTAACTTTAGGGTTACTCAGCCCCAGCATTTT
CASNFRVTQPQHF
>TRBJ2-5|-|TRBV10-2|-
TGCGCCAGCAGTGTTGGAGGGGCCTTGGAGACCCAGTACTTC
CASSVGGALETQYF